This TCR beta chain was recorded in a study of CD8+CD57+ T cells in acquired aplastic anemia. Study-wide context: Sorted cells (CD4+ and CD8+) yielded DNA amounts that averaged approximately 3.1 ug.

The V gene's germline CDR1 is SNHLY and CDR2 FYNNEI. This CDR3 is 15 amino acids long. V was trimmed by 5 bases and J by 5 bases, leaving 15 bases between them. Flow cytometry had shown expanded CD8+CD57+ cells in the patients chosen for sequencing. With no exception, the patients had severe acquired aplastic anemia. Study-level points and caveats: Between patients and controls, CD8+ Simpson's diversity did not vary significantly. Patients and controls were found to share 25 to 35 CD8+ CDR3 sequences.

On this clonotype: No antigen is known for it.

According to the study, genomic DNA was the template for TCR beta VDJ and CDR3 profiling. TCRdb fed the reads into MiXCR, producing one record per CDR3 protein. The sample includes over 150,000 distinct CDR3 sequences, 71% of them seen just once. The sequence was collected from a human donor with aplastic anemia. Sequencing was performed on sorted CD4+, CD8+, or CD8+CD57+ T cells (not recorded which) from PBMCs. The chain couples TRBV2 to TRBJ1-4; TRBD1 might be the D (6 bases). The CDR3 region is CASSLSRGPNEKLFF. The CDR3 coding sequence is TGTGCCAGCAGTTTGTCCAGGGGCCCCAATGAAAAACTGTTTTTT.